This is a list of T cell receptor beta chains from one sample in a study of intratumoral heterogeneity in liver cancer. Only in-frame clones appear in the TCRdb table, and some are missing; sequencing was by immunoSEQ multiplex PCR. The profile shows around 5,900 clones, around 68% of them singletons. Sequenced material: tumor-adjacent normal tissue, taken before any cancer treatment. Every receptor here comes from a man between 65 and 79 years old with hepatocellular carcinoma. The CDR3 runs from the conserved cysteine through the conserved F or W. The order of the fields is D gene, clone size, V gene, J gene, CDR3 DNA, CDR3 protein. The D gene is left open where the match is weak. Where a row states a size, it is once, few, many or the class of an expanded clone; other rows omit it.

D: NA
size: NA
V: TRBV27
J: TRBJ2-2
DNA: TGTGCCAGCAAGGGCGGGGGCGCCACCGGGGAGCTGTTTTTT
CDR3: CASKGGGATGELFF

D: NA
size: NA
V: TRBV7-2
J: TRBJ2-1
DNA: TGTGCCAGCAGCTTAGGTGGGGGGGCCCACAATGAGCAGTTCTTC
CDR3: CASSLGGGAHNEQFF

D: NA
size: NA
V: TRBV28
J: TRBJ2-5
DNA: TGTGCCAGCAGTTTGGGCAGGGCGACTCAAGAGACCCAGTACTTC
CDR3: CASSLGRATQETQYF

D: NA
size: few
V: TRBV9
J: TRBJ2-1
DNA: TGTGCCAGCAGCGTAGTGGGTGCTGGGGAGGTTGAGCAGTTCTTC
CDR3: CASSVVGAGEVEQFF

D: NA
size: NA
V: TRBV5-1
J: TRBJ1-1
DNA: TGCGCCAGCAGCTTGGATGCCGGGGGTGAAACTGAAGCTTTCTTT
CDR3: CASSLDAGGETEAFF

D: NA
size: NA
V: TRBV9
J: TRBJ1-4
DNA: TGTGCCAGCAGCGCGAAAGGCCAGGGAACTAATGAAAAACTGTTTTTT
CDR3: CASSAKGQGTNEKLFF

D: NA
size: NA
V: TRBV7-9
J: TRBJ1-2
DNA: TGTGCCAGCAGCGCCCGCCGGGACGGAGATGGCTACACCTTC
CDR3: CASSARRDGDGYTF

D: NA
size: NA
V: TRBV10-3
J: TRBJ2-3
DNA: TGTGCCATCACCGACGTCACAGATACGCAGTATTTT
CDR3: CAITDVTDTQYF

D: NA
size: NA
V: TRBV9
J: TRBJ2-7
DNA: TGTGCCAGCAGCGCCTCCGGGACGGCTGGCGAGCAGTACTTC
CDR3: CASSASGTAGEQYF

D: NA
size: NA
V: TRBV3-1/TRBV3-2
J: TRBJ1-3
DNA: TGTGCCAGCAGCCAAAGAAACACCATATATTTT
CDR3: CASSQRNTIYF

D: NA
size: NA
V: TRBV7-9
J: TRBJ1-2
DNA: TGTGCCAGCAGCTTTATCACTACAGGGTGGAATGGCTACACCTTC
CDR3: CASSFITTGWNGYTF

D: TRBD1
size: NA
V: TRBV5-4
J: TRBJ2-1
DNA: TGTGCCAGCAGCTTATCGGACAGGGTAGGTGAGCAGTTCTTC
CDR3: CASSLSDRVGEQFF

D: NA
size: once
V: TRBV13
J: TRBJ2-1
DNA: TGTGCCAGCAGCGCCAGGGGGGGACAGCTCTTCAATGAGCAGTTCTTC
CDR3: CASSARGGQLFNEQFF

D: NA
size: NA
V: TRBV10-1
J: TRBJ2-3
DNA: TGCGCCAGCAGTGAGTGGGGATTCGCAGATACGCAGTATTTT
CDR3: CASSEWGFADTQYF

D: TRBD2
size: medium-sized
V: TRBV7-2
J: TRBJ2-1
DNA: TGTGCCAGCAGCTTAGTGAGTATGGCGGGGGGGCTCTACAATGAGCAGTTCTTC
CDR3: CASSLVSMAGGLYNEQFF

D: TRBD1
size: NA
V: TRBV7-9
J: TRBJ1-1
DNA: TGTGCCAGCAGCCCCAGGACAGGCCTCATGAACACTGAAGCTTTCTTT
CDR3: CASSPRTGLMNTEAFF

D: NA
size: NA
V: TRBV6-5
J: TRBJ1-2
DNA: TGTGCCAGCAACTCCCTTGGGCCAGGCGACTATGGCTACACCTTC
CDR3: CASNSLGPGDYGYTF

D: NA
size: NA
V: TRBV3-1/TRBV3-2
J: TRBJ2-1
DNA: TGTGCCAGCACCAATGGGGCTACGGGGCAGTTCTTC
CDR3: CASTNGATGQFF

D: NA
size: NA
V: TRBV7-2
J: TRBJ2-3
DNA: TGTGCCAGCAGGGACAGTTACACAGATACGCAGTATTTT
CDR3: CASRDSYTDTQYF

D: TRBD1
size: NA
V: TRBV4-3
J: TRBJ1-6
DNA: TGCGCCAGCAGCCAAGGAGAGGGACAGGGAAGGTCACCCCTCCACTTT
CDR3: CASSQGEGQGRSPLHF

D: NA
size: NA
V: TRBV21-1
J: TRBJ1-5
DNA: TGTGCCAGCAGCGAAACCCCGAGGGGTAAGGTGACAGGGCCCAATCAGCCCCAGCATTTT
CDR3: CASSETPRGKVTGPNQPQHF

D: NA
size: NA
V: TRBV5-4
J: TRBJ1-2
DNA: TGTGCCAGCAGCTTAGGAGGGATTAACTATGGCTACACCTTC
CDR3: CASSLGGINYGYTF

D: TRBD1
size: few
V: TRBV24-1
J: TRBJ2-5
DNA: TGTGCCACCAGTGGGAGAGGACAGGAAGAGACCCAGTACTTC
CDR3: CATSGRGQEETQYF

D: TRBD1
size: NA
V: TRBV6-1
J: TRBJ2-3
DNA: TGTGCCAGCAGTGTAACCGGGGACAGGGGGCGGGCAGATACGCAGTATTTT
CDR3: CASSVTGDRGRADTQYF

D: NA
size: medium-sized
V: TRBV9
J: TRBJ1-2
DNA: TGTGCCAGCAGCGTCGGGGGAGTTAACTATGGCTACACCTTC
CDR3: CASSVGGVNYGYTF